Listed below are T cell receptor beta chains from one sample, sequenced in a study of human T cells and chemical hapten exposure. TCRdb itself ran the RACE reads through MiXCR, one entry per CDR3 protein. Here the sample spans 96,000 or so distinct CDR3 sequences, 9.3% being singletons. Sequencing used whole blood, obtained in connection with sensitization to the hapten diphenylcyclopropenone (DPC). The receptor set was obtained from a middle-aged woman with alopecia areata. Some clones in this sample may be carry-over from other donors' samples. CDR3s include the opening cysteine and the closing phenylalanine or tryptophan. The D gene is left open where the match is weak. The size field is filled for only some rows; it gives once, few, many or a size class.

J gene,clone size,V gene,D gene,CDR3 protein,CDR3 DNA
TRBJ2-4,many,TRBV7-9,NA,CASSWGGTEYIQYF,TGTGCCAGCAGTTGGGGCGGGACAGAATACATTCAGTACTTC
TRBJ2-1,many,TRBV28,NA,CASSFRGYYNEQFF,TGTGCCAGCAGTTTCAGGGGTTACTACAATGAGCAGTTCTTC
TRBJ2-3,NA,TRBV7-2,TRBD2,CASSSGGSGSWDTQYF,TGTGCCAGCAGCTCTGGGGGTAGCGGGAGTTGGGATACGCAGTATTTT
TRBJ2-3,few,TRBV9,NA,CASSVEVHTDTQYF,TGTGCCAGCAGCGTAGAGGTCCACACAGATACGCAGTATTTT
TRBJ2-1,few,TRBV12-3/TRBV12-4,NA,CASSRRDLNEQFF,TGTGCCAGCAGCCGAAGGGACCTCAATGAGCAGTTCTTC
TRBJ2-7,many,TRBV28,TRBD2,CASSSLRLAGASYEQYF,TGTGCCAGCAGTTCCCTGAGACTAGCGGGGGCCTCCTACGAGCAGTACTTC
TRBJ1-6,many,TRBV7-2,NA,CASSPWLGSYNSPLHF,TGTGCCAGCAGCCCATGGCTGGGCTCCTATAATTCACCCCTCCACTTT
TRBJ2-5,NA,TRBV18,NA,CASSPDLQETQYF,TGTGCCAGCTCACCAGACTTGCAAGAGACCCAGTACTTC
TRBJ2-3,many,TRBV19,NA,CASSNRVGSTDTQYF,TGTGCCAGTAGTAACAGGGTTGGGAGCACAGATACGCAGTATTTT
TRBJ2-7,few,TRBV6-1,NA,CASSPTPGAMGSYEQYF,TGTGCCAGCAGTCCCACTCCGGGGGCGATGGGCTCCTACGAGCAGTACTTC
TRBJ2-2,many,TRBV7-3,NA,CASKRDGNTGELFF,TGTGCCAGCAAACGGGACGGGAACACCGGGGAGCTGTTTTTT
TRBJ2-2,many,TRBV7-2,TRBD1,CASSHDRGTGELFF,TGTGCCAGCAGCCATGACAGGGGCACCGGGGAGCTGTTTTTT
TRBJ2-2,many,TRBV7-3,NA,CASSLNSGNTGELFF,TGTGCCAGCAGCTTAAATAGTGGAAACACCGGGGAGCTGTTTTTT
TRBJ2-5,NA,TRBV9,TRBD2,CASSARLAGSGETQYF,TGTGCCAGCAGCGCTCGACTAGCGGGTTCGGGAGAGACCCAGTACTTC
TRBJ2-1,NA,TRBV12-3/TRBV12-4,TRBD2,CASSYDGRASEQFF,TGTGCCAGCAGTTACGACGGGAGGGCCAGTGAGCAGTTCTTC
TRBJ2-3,few,TRBV18,TRBD2,CASSPTSSTDTQYF,TGTGCCAGCTCACCGACTAGCAGCACAGATACGCAGTATTTT
TRBJ2-7,NA,TRBV12-3/TRBV12-4,TRBD1,CASSWGQGVYEQYF,TGTGCCAGCAGTTGGGGACAGGGGGTCTACGAGCAGTACTTC
TRBJ2-2,few,TRBV29-1,NA,CSVPSSPGTPGELFF,TGCAGCGTTCCCTCATCCCCCGGGACACCCGGGGAGCTGTTTTTT
TRBJ2-5,few,TRBV7-6,NA,CASSLEASQGWRETQYF,TGTGCCAGCAGCTTAGAAGCCTCCCAAGGGTGGCGCGAGACCCAGTACTTC
TRBJ1-5,NA,TRBV7-6,NA,CASSRTATNQPQHF,TGTGCCAGCAGTCGAACCGCCACCAATCAGCCCCAGCATTTT
TRBJ2-2,few,TRBV4-3,NA,CASSQDTSGAGELFF,TGCGCCAGCAGCCAAGATACATCGGGGGCCGGGGAGCTGTTTTTT
TRBJ2-5,few,TRBV27,NA,CASSFAGTLQETQYF,TGTGCCAGCAGTTTCGCGGGGACTTTACAAGAGACCCAGTACTTC
TRBJ2-3,few,TRBV7-3,TRBD2,CASSPGTSSDTQYF,TGTGCCAGCAGCCCAGGGACTAGCTCGGATACGCAGTATTTT
TRBJ2-5,many,TRBV30,TRBD1,CAWERDRQETQYF,TGTGCCTGGGAACGGGACAGGCAAGAGACCCAGTACTTC
TRBJ2-2,NA,TRBV5-1,NA,CASSYRGLIGTGELFF,TGCGCCAGCAGCTACCGAGGACTGATAGGAACCGGGGAGCTGTTTTTT
TRBJ2-3,many,TRBV15,NA,CATSRDGKRADTQYF,TGTGCCACCAGCAGAGATGGTAAACGAGCGGATACGCAGTATTTT
TRBJ1-1,NA,TRBV29-1,NA,CSVAIVSGNTEAFF,TGCAGCGTCGCCATCGTGTCAGGGAACACTGAAGCTTTCTTT
TRBJ2-5,many,TRBV6-5,NA,CASSYSSGRETQYF,TGTGCCAGCAGTTACTCGTCAGGACGGGAGACCCAGTACTTC